This T cell receptor (beta chain) was recovered during a study of blood T cell repertoires in COVID-19. Here immunoSEQ multiplex PCR was the method, and the copy in TCRdb shows in-frame clones only, minus some. The table records about 88,000 clones, approximately 86% of them present only once. Germline CDR1 is MRHNA and CDR2 is SNTAGT. The CDR3 length is 16 residues. The trim removed 3 bases at V and 9 bases at J, leaving 16 bases unmatched. This sequence was found in a male donor with acute or convalescent COVID-19. The sample consisted of peripheral blood. The chain recombines TRBV6-4 with TRBJ2-7; 8 bases line up with TRBD2. CDR3 nucleotide sequence: TGTGCCAGCAGTGAGGGGCAGGCGGGGGGCCCTACTCCGCAGTACTTC. It is translated as CASSEGQAGGPTPQYF.